One and the same sample provided the 25 T cell receptor beta chains below, sequenced in a study of early T cells in non-severe SARS-CoV-2 infection. One entry per CDR3 protein, called by TCRdb with MiXCR from the 5' RACE reads. This sample has more than 25,000 distinct CDR3 sequences, with approximately 5.3% found just once. The sample consisted of whole blood. These receptor sequences come from an adult who was a healthcare worker with PCR-confirmed SARS-CoV-2 infection or an uninfected control (not recorded which).

The rearrangement uses TRBV9 and TRBJ2-2; D not resolved. CDR1 is SGDLS, CDR2 YYNGEE, per germline. The CDR3 runs 15 residues. V shed 0 bases and J shed 4 bases, with 10 bases lying between them. CDR3 region: CASSVGARGTGELFF. Written as DNA, the CDR3 is TGTGCCAGCAGCGTAGGAGCCCGAGGCACCGGGGAGCTGTTTTTT.

The V and J genes are TRBV4-1 and TRBJ2-7; TRBD1 matches 8 bases. V lost 4 bases to trimming and J lost 0 bases; unmatched junction nucleotides: 5. Germline V CDR1 and CDR2: MGHRA, YSYEKL. CDR3 length: 15 amino acids. This CDR3 is CASSRLDRASYEQYF. Written as DNA, the CDR3 is TGCGCCAGCAGCCGGTTGGACAGGGCCTCCTACGAGCAGTACTTC.

There are many counts of this clonotype. The V call is TRBV18, the J call TRBJ2-1; D not resolved. Germline V gives CDR1 KGHSH, CDR2 LQKENI. Deletions cut 1 base from V and 6 bases from J, with 13 bases between. The CDR3 covers 15 residues. CDR3 region: CASSPLGQSTNEQFF. CDR3 nucleotides: TGTGCCAGCTCACCACTCGGTCAGTCTACCAATGAGCAGTTCTTC. The variable domain in full, with the rest retrieved from reference TRBV18 and TRBJ2-1, is NAGVMQNPRHLVRRRGQEARLRCSPMKGHSHVYWYRQLPEEGLKFMVYLQKENIIDESGMPKERFSAEFPKEGPSILRIQQVVRGDSAAYFCASSPLGQSTNEQFFGPGTRLTVL.

At least ten counts were recorded for this clonotype. CDR3 nucleotides: TGTGCCAGCAGCCCGGGACAGGGAGGTGAGCAGTTCTTC. Translation gives CASSPGQGGEQFF. The J gene is TRBJ2-1, the V gene TRBV12-3 or TRBV12-4; 9 nucleotides agree with TRBD1. The CDR3 has 13 amino acids. V was clipped by 6 bases and J by 9 bases; unmatched bases: 6.

This clonotype was counted at least ten times. This rearrangement joins TRBV12-3 or TRBV12-4 to TRBJ2-3; D call uncertain. V lost 5 bases and J 7 bases, leaving 10 bases between the germline ends. This CDR3 is 12 amino acids long. This CDR3 is CASSPRLHTQYF. As DNA, the CDR3 is TGTGCCAGCAGTCCTCGACTCCATACGCAGTATTTT.

The CDR3 reads CSAREETNYGYTF. CDR3 nucleotide sequence: TGCAGTGCTAGAGAAGAGACTAACTATGGCTACACCTTC. The V and J genes are TRBV20-1 and TRBJ1-2; D unresolved. Between the trimmed V and J ends, which lost 0 bases and 0 bases, there was a span of 5 bases. There are 13 residues in the CDR3. Germline lookup yields CDR1 DFQATT and CDR2 SNEGSKA (reference sequence).

This clonotype was counted at least ten times. The rearrangement links TRBV20-1 to TRBJ2-7, with 10 bases identical to TRBD1. V shed 6 bases and J 3 bases; nucleotides not matched to a gene: 11. There are 15 residues in the CDR3. The germline V gene has CDR1 DFQATT and CDR2 SNEGSKA (reference sequence). Here the CDR3 DNA reads TGCAGTGCCCTGGGGCGGGACAGGGGAATCTACGAGCAGTACTTC. It is translated as CSALGRDRGIYEQYF.

This clonotype was observed many times. CDR3 residues: CASRLTSSPDTQYF. The CDR3 bases are TGTGCCAGCAGGCTGACTAGTAGTCCAGATACGCAGTATTTT. The chain carries TRBV6-5 and TRBJ2-3; a possible D gene is TRBD2 (6 bases). CDR3 length equals 14 residues. Trimming stripped 6 bases from V and 4 bases from J, with 14 bases between. CDR1 is MNHEY and CDR2 is SVGAGI in the germline V gene.

CDR3 bases: TGTGCCAGCCGCGAGAGCTCTGGGGCCAACGTCCTGACTTTC. Translation gives CASRESSGANVLTF. The chain recombines TRBV7-3 with TRBJ2-6; no reliable D call. Between the trimmed V and J ends, which lost 8 bases and 0 bases, there was a span of 8 bases. The CDR3 consists of 14 residues. Germline CDR1 SGHTA, CDR2 FQGTGA.

J is TRBJ2-6 and V is TRBV5-4; D gene uncertain. The V and J ends lost 5 bases and 4 bases respectively, with 10 bases between them. The germline V gene encodes CDR1 SGHNT and CDR2 YYREEE (reference sequence). The length of the CDR3 is 14 residues. CDR3 loop: CASRDHTGANVLTF. CDR3 nucleotide sequence: TGTGCCAGCAGGGACCACACCGGGGCCAACGTCCTGACTTTC.

This clonotype appeared many times. The chain carries TRBV24-1 and TRBJ2-1, with 8 bases fitting TRBD2. Germline CDR1 KGHDR, CDR2 SFDVKD. V lost 3 bases, J lost 2 bases, and 5 bases stayed unmatched. The CDR3 sequence is 16 residues long. CDR3 loop: CATSDRTGGAYNEQFF. The CDR3 region has the DNA TGTGCCACCAGTGATCGAACCGGGGGGGCCTACAATGAGCAGTTCTTC.

This clonotype was counted at least ten times. This chain uses TRBV7-9 with TRBJ2-5; D is uncertain. The V end lost 4 bases, the J end lost 4 bases, and 10 bases lay between the germline ends. Germline V gene sequence: CDR1 SEHNR, CDR2 FQNEAQ (reference sequence). CDR3 length: 13 amino acids. CDR3 region: CASSSRNSETQYF. The CDR3 bases are TGTGCCAGCAGCTCACGGAATTCAGAGACCCAGTACTTC.

This clonotype was counted at least ten times. CDR3 sequence: CASSSNRRAQHF. Written as DNA, the CDR3 is TGTGCCAGCAGTTCGAACAGGAGGGCCCAGCATTTT. The V gene is TRBV6-6, the J gene TRBJ1-5; D is perhaps TRBD1 (5 bases). The CDR3 runs to 12 residues. Per germline, CDR1 MNHNY and CDR2 SVGAGI (reference sequence). The V end was cut by 4 bases, the J end by 11 bases, with 12 bases between.

A few counts support this clonotype. The chain combines TRBV20-1 with TRBJ2-7, with 8 bases matching TRBD2. The CDR3 consists of 14 residues. Germline assignment: CDR1 DFQATT and CDR2 SNEGSKA (reference sequence). With 7 bases clipped from V and 1 base from J, the junction kept 9 bases outside the gene matches. The CDR3 loop is CSGIPPGGSYEQYF. Written as DNA, the CDR3 is TGCAGTGGGATCCCCCCGGGAGGGTCCTACGAGCAGTACTTC.

Many counts were recorded for this clonotype. The V gene is TRBV7-2, the J gene TRBJ2-3; possibly TRBD2 for D (6 bases). From germline, CDR1 is SGHTA and CDR2 FQGNSA. This CDR3 is 18 amino acids long. V shed 8 bases and J shed 5 bases, with 29 bases lying between them. The CDR3 DNA is TGTGCCAGCGCCCAACAGCGGAGGGCGGCTAGTCTCGGAGATACGCAGTATTTT. Protein product: CASAQQRRAASLGDTQYF.

This clonotype was counted ten times or more. The chain combines TRBV7-6 with TRBJ2-3; perhaps TRBD1 as D (6 bases). There are 14 residues in the CDR3. The V and J ends lost 5 bases and 2 bases respectively, with 11 bases between them. The germline V gene encodes CDR1 SGHVS and CDR2 FNYEAQ. The CDR3 sequence is CASSERGNTDTQYF. CDR3 DNA: TGTGCCAGCAGCGAGAGGGGGAACACAGATACGCAGTATTTT.

This chain links TRBV7-9 with TRBJ1-4; D is unresolved. With 5 bases removed from V and 4 bases from J, the gap between germline ends came to 17 bases. Germline assignment: CDR1 SEHNR and CDR2 FQNEAQ (reference sequence). The CDR3 totals 16 residues. The CDR3 DNA follows: TGTGCCAGCAGCCCTGAAGTTCCGGCCTTTAATGAAAAACTGTTTTTT. It encodes CASSPEVPAFNEKLFF.

The table lists this clonotype with a few counts. V usage is TRBV12-3 or TRBV12-4 and J usage is TRBJ2-3; 11 bases match TRBD1. Trimming cost V 5 bases and J 5 bases; bases outside gene matches: 3. CDR3 length: 14 residues. CDR3: CASSPGTGGDTQYF. The CDR3 DNA sequence: TGTGCCAGCAGTCCCGGGACAGGGGGAGATACGCAGTATTTT.

This clonotype was counted a single time. The chain couples TRBV4-3 to TRBJ1-3, with a weak D call TRBD1 (6 bases). The CDR3 is made up of 15 amino acids. V shed 3 bases and J shed 2 bases, with 11 bases lying between them. Germline V gene lookup returns CDR1 LGHNA and CDR2 YSLEER. The CDR3 sequence: CASSQLQGTGNTIYF. In DNA, the CDR3 is TGCGCCAGCAGCCAGCTCCAGGGGACTGGAAACACCATATATTTT.

The chain couples TRBV6-1 to TRBJ2-1; D not certain. Looked up from germline, CDR1 is MNHNS and CDR2 is SASEGT. Trimming removed 3 bases at V and 6 bases at J, with 18 bases between. The CDR3 totals 16 residues. CDR3 nucleotides: TGTGCCAGCAGTGATTCTCTGGGTCCCTTCAGCAATGAGCAGTTCTTC. It specifies CASSDSLGPFSNEQFF.

This clonotype was seen repeatedly, ten times or more. The chain joins TRBV12-3 or TRBV12-4 to TRBJ1-2; D is possibly TRBD1 (6 bases). Trimming shortened V by 5 bases and J by 4 bases, and 23 bases separated the two germline ends. This CDR3 region has 17 residues. This CDR3 reads CASSRSYQPGVVYGYTF. In nucleotides, the CDR3 is TGTGCCAGCAGTCGATCGTACCAACCAGGGGTGGTCTATGGCTACACCTTC.

This clonotype was observed many times. The V gene is TRBV7-9, the J gene TRBJ2-2; D may be TRBD1 (6 bases). The CDR3 contains 15 residues. Trimming removed 6 bases from V and 0 bases from J, with 11 bases in between. Germline lookup yields CDR1 SEHNR and CDR2 FQNEAQ (reference sequence). The CDR3 here is CASRQGSANTGELFF. Written as DNA, the CDR3 is TGTGCCAGCAGGCAGGGGTCTGCGAACACCGGGGAGCTGTTTTTT.

The sample holds many counts of this clonotype. The gene calls are TRBV7-3 and TRBJ1-2; 10 bases fit TRBD1. V gave up 5 bases and J gave up 5 bases; unmatched junction bases: 8. This CDR3 has 15 residues. Germline V gene lookup returns CDR1 SGHTA and CDR2 FQGTGA. The CDR3 nucleotides are TGTGCCAGCAGCATTTCCGGGACAGGGGCGTATGGCTACACCTTC. It yields the protein CASSISGTGAYGYTF. Looking up the rest from reference TRBV7-3 and TRBJ1-2 gives the full variable domain: GAGVSQTPSNKVTEKGKYVELRCDPISGHTALYWYRQSLGQGPEFLIYFQGTGAADDSGLPNDRFFAVRPEGSVSTLKIQRTERGDSAVYLCASSISGTGAYGYTFGSGTRLTVV.

The V and J genes are TRBV6-6 and TRBJ1-6; D remains ambiguous. From germline, CDR1 is MNHNY and CDR2 SVGAGI (reference sequence). V shed 0 bases and J shed 9 bases, with 18 bases lying between them. This CDR3 comprises 17 residues. CDR3 nucleotides: TGTGCCAGCAGTTACTCCCCTCAGGTTGCGGTTGGTTCACCCCTCCACTTT. Residues: CASSYSPQVAVGSPLHF.

This clonotype was observed at least ten times. V usage is TRBV10-3 and J usage is TRBJ2-3, with D possibly called TRBD1 or TRBD2 (5 bases each). V was pared by 3 bases and J by 1 base, with 11 bases between. CDR3 length equals 15 residues. Germline CDR1 ENHRY, CDR2 SYGVKD. CDR3 sequence (DNA): TGTGCCATCAGTGAAGGCCAGGGAGGCACAGATACGCAGTATTTT. It yields the protein CAISEGQGGTDTQYF.